This note documents a single TCR beta chain sequence. As yet, its antigen is unknown. Naive CD8 cells lacked CD45RO and underwent positive selection for CCR7, leaving out terminally differentiated effector memory CD45RA+ cells. These data are taken from a study of shared clonotypes between healthy human individuals. Study-wide context: Donors were two women and a few men aged 18 to 49. CD4 naive and memory got three plates each, CD8 naive two, CD8 memory one. Points from the study as a whole: Non-shared clonotypes had lower generation probabilities than clonotypes shared by all four sorted-subset donors.

Each subset's genomic DNA was shared equally among a number of immunoSEQ plates. The assay was immunoSEQ multiplex PCR, and TCRdb's table has in-frame clones only and misses some. This sample has millions of clones, with about 95% found just once. The CDR3 extends over 12 amino acids. V dropped 1 base and J dropped 6 bases, with 6 bases sitting between them. The germline V gene has CDR1 SEHNR and CDR2 FQNEAQ (reference sequence). The rearrangement joins TRBV7-9 to TRBJ1-1; D gene ambiguous. The TCR sequence derives from a man aged 18 to 30 in good health. Sequencing used naive CD8+ T cells sorted from blood. CDR3 amino acids: CASSLESPEAFF. The CDR3 DNA reads TGTGCCAGCAGCTTAGAATCCCCTGAAGCTTTCTTT.